The clone carrying this TCR beta chain has only a few counts. Antigen unknown. The data stem from a study of early stage breast cancer tumors. The CDR3 runs 15 residues. Germline CDR1 reads MNHEY; CDR2 reads SMNVEV (reference sequence). V trimming: 3 bases; J trimming: 2 bases; junction bases outside the gene matches: 1. Study-level points and caveats: In most of the 16 patients, blood comparison separated tumor from normal breast. Tumors had about 2.5-fold higher T cell density and higher clonality than adjacent normal breast tissue. Most shared enriched TCRB sequences were commonly generated ones.

Sequenced by immunoSEQ multiplex PCR; TCRdb stores in-frame clones only, minus some. The sample lists 4,500 to 6,500 clones, 60% to 75% seen once, with 15% to 19% in the top ten. The rearrangement joins TRBV27 to TRBJ1-6; 7 bases fit TRBD1. Specimen: breast tumor tissue. This receptor was identified in a person aged 60 to 70 with breast cancer. CDR3 in DNA: TGTGCCAGCAGTTTGGGGACAGCCTATAATTCACCCCTCCACTTT. It is translated as CASSLGTAYNSPLHF.